A selection of T cell receptor beta chains follows, all from one sample in a study of blood T cell repertoires in COVID-19. TCRdb's table, derived via immunoSEQ multiplex PCR, lists solely in-frame clones and lacks some. The sample records 50,000 to 60,000 clones, almost 85% being singletons. The sequenced sample consisted of peripheral blood. These receptors originate from a human donor in a cohort sampled during active COVID-19. Both conserved end residues are part of each CDR3. Fields, in order: clone size, CDR3 length, D gene, V gene, J gene, CDR3 protein, CDR3 DNA. The D gene is left open where the match is weak. Where a row states a size, it is once, few, many or the class of an expanded clone; other rows omit it.

NA,15,NA,TRBV28,TRBJ1-2,CASSGPGGANYGYTF,TGTGCCAGCAGTGGACCGGGGGGCGCTAACTATGGCTACACCTTC
NA,16,NA,TRBV4-1,TRBJ1-1,CASSQEGSAGVFEAFF,TGCGCCAGCAGCCAAGAAGGGAGTGCAGGGGTTTTTGAAGCTTTCTTT
NA,11,NA,TRBV11-2,TRBJ2-7,CASSITYEQYF,TGTGCCAGCAGCATAACCTACGAGCAGTACTTC
few,16,NA,TRBV9,TRBJ2-3,CASSVGDGRLTDTQYF,TGTGCCAGCAGCGTAGGGGACGGGAGACTCACAGATACGCAGTATTTT
NA,13,NA,TRBV6-5,TRBJ2-5,CASSPRGWGTQYF,TGTGCCAGCAGCCCCAGGGGATGGGGGACCCAGTACTTC
once,15,TRBD2,TRBV5-1,TRBJ2-2,CASSSGLAGYGELFF,TGCGCCAGCAGCTCGGGACTAGCGGGATACGGGGAGCTGTTTTTT
NA,16,TRBD1,TRBV28,TRBJ1-2,CASTLLEKGTGEGYTF,TGTGCCAGCACACTTTTGGAAAAAGGGACAGGGGAGGGCTACACCTTC
NA,12,NA,TRBV28,TRBJ2-1,CASSLIEVEQFF,TGTGCCAGCAGTTTAATAGAGGTTGAGCAGTTCTTC
NA,15,NA,TRBV7-2,TRBJ2-3,CASSPMGGVRDTQYF,TGTGCCAGCAGCCCAATGGGGGGAGTGAGAGATACGCAGTATTTT
NA,17,TRBD2,TRBV9,TRBJ2-7,CASSVGGSGSLSYEQYF,TGTGCCAGCAGCGTAGGGGGTAGCGGGAGTCTTAGCTACGAGCAGTACTTC
once,12,NA,TRBV7-2,TRBJ1-4,CASSFSGEKLFF,TGTGCCAGCAGCTTCTCGGGGGAAAAACTGTTTTTT
NA,14,NA,TRBV5-1,TRBJ2-5,CASSLAVSLETQYF,TGCGCCAGCAGCTTGGCCGTTAGCCTAGAGACCCAGTACTTC
NA,16,TRBD1,TRBV6-2/TRBV6-3,TRBJ1-6,CASSYVLGQQKSPLHF,TGTGCCAGCAGTTACGTCTTGGGACAGCAGAAATCACCCCTCCACTTT
NA,17,NA,TRBV4-3,TRBJ1-2,CASSQDRSTGKGYGYTF,TGCGCCAGCAGCCAAGATCGTAGTACAGGGAAGGGCTATGGCTACACCTTC
once,14,NA,TRBV19,TRBJ2-7,CASSIVAGSYEQYF,TGTGCCAGTAGTATCGTCGCGGGTTCCTACGAGCAGTACTTC
NA,15,NA,TRBV10-3,TRBJ2-1,CAISFQRSMDNEQFF,TGTGCCATCAGTTTCCAGCGGAGTATGGACAATGAGCAGTTCTTC
once,16,TRBD1,TRBV24-1,TRBJ2-7,CATSDPREGAVYEQYF,TGTGCCACCAGTGATCCCCGCGAGGGGGCTGTCTACGAGCAGTACTTC
NA,14,TRBD2,TRBV7-2,TRBJ2-1,CASHRTSGYNEQFF,TGTGCCAGCCACAGGACTAGCGGCTACAATGAGCAGTTCTTC
NA,13,NA,TRBV12-3/TRBV12-4,TRBJ2-3,CASSLGNTDTQYF,TGTGCCAGCAGTTTAGGTAACACAGATACGCAGTATTTT
NA,16,NA,TRBV19,TRBJ2-5,CASSLNFRDNQETQYF,TGTGCCAGTAGCTTAAACTTCCGGGACAACCAAGAGACCCAGTACTTC
NA,14,NA,TRBV2,TRBJ2-7,CASSERSGPYEQYF,TGTGCCAGCAGTGAACGTAGCGGCCCCTACGAGCAGTACTTC
NA,13,NA,TRBV30,TRBJ1-2,CAWSVEANYGYTF,TGTGCCTGGAGTGTAGAGGCGAACTATGGCTACACCTTC
NA,12,NA,TRBV5-1,TRBJ2-2,CASSPGLGELFF,TGCGCCAGCAGCCCCGGACTAGGGGAGCTGTTTTTT
NA,16,NA,TRBV7-2,TRBJ2-3,CASSLRRTYSTDTQYF,TGTGCCAGCAGCTTAAGGAGAACCTATAGCACAGATACGCAGTATTTT
NA,15,TRBD2,TRBV7-6,TRBJ2-1,CASSLGVAGVSEQFF,TGTGCCAGCAGCTTAGGAGTAGCGGGAGTTAGTGAGCAGTTCTTC
NA,13,NA,TRBV7-2,TRBJ2-5,CASSNYIGVDQYF,TGTGCCAGCAGCAATTATATAGGAGTGGACCAGTACTTC
NA,18,TRBD2,TRBV10-3,TRBJ2-6,CAISGGLAGGLGANVLTF,TGTGCCATCAGTGGAGGACTAGCGGGAGGACTTGGGGCCAACGTCCTGACTTTC